The rows below give T cell receptor beta chains drawn from one sample of a study of CD8+ T cells in alopecia areata. Sequenced by immunoSEQ multiplex PCR; TCRdb stores in-frame clones only, minus some. Of about 250,000 clones listed, 45% to 70% are singletons. This material consisted of CD4+ T cells sorted from blood, taken between weeks 51 and 54, from a patient treated with tofacitinib. Source of these receptors: a human donor with alopecia areata. CDR3s include the opening cysteine and the closing phenylalanine or tryptophan. The D gene is left open where the match is weak. Clone size, where shown, is once, few, many, or a class for clones that have expanded.

>-|TRBJ2-5|-|16|TRBV15
CATSRVLGAAQETQYF
TGTGCCACCAGCAGAGTTTTGGGGGCAGCCCAAGAGACCCAGTACTTC
>-|TRBJ1-1|-|15|TRBV30
CAWRKRGRSNTEAFF
TGTGCCTGGAGGAAGCGGGGCAGGTCGAACACTGAAGCTTTCTTT
>-|TRBJ2-7|-|13|TRBV29-1
CSVAAGEAYEQYF
TGCAGCGTTGCGGCAGGAGAAGCCTACGAGCAGTACTTC
>-|TRBJ2-5|-|15|TRBV9
CASSVGGLAPETQYF
TGTGCCAGCAGCGTAGGAGGGCTAGCCCCCGAGACCCAGTACTTC
>-|TRBJ1-2|-|15|TRBV30
CAWSVGRAHVYGYTF
TGTGCCTGGAGTGTCGGCAGGGCCCATGTGTATGGCTACACCTTC
>few|TRBJ2-1|-|13|TRBV2
CASSEGGYNEQFF
TGTGCCAGCAGTGAGGGGGGCTACAATGAGCAGTTCTTC
>-|TRBJ1-3|-|15|TRBV30
CAWSVLTLLANTIYF
TGTGCCTGGAGTGTACTAACCCTTTTGGCAAACACCATATATTTT
>-|TRBJ1-1|-|11|TRBV29-1
CSARRNTEAFF
TGCAGCGCTCGGAGAAACACTGAAGCTTTCTTT
>-|TRBJ2-5|-|13|TRBV15
CATSRRTEETQYF
TGTGCCACCAGCAGACGGACAGAAGAGACCCAGTACTTC
>-|TRBJ1-6|-|15|TRBV9
CASSVGGRMNSPLHF
TGTGCCAGCAGCGTAGGCGGCAGGATGAATTCACCCCTCCACTTT
>-|TRBJ2-7|-|13|TRBV5-1
CASSLALADEQYF
TGCGCCAGCAGCTTGGCACTGGCTGACGAGCAGTACTTC
>-|TRBJ2-3|-|15|TRBV29-1
CSVDSVAASTDTQYF
TGCAGCGTTGATAGCGTGGCAGCTAGCACAGATACGCAGTATTTT
>-|TRBJ2-1|-|13|TRBV9
CASSVGPGAEQFF
TGTGCCAGCAGCGTGGGTCCGGGGGCCGAGCAGTTCTTC
>-|TRBJ1-6|-|15|TRBV9
CASSALGGRIAPLHF
TGTGCCAGCAGTGCTCTGGGGGGGCGTATTGCACCCCTCCACTTT
>-|TRBJ2-1|TRBD1|13|TRBV11-2
CASEGAAYNEQFF
TGTGCCAGCGAGGGGGCAGCGTACAATGAGCAGTTCTTC
>-|TRBJ1-5|-|14|TRBV2
CASTLQGRNQPQHF
TGTGCCAGCACCCTACAGGGAAGGAATCAGCCCCAGCATTTT
>-|TRBJ2-1|-|13|TRBV7-9
CASSPSWGVEQFF
TGTGCCAGCAGCCCTTCCTGGGGGGTGGAGCAGTTCTTC
>-|TRBJ2-1|-|15|TRBV5-6
CASSFRAAGRNEQFF
TGTGCCAGCAGCTTCAGGGCCGCGGGGCGGAATGAGCAGTTCTTC
>few|TRBJ2-6|-|17|TRBV27
CASTRYHGASGANVLTF
TGTGCCAGCACCCGTTATCACGGGGCGTCTGGGGCCAACGTCCTGACTTTC
>-|TRBJ2-2|-|15|TRBV5-1
CASSLAGTPTGELFF
TGCGCCAGCAGCTTGGCTGGGACACCCACCGGGGAGCTGTTTTTT
>-|TRBJ1-2|TRBD1|16|TRBV6-1
CASSDVGQANNYGYTF
TGTGCCAGCAGTGATGTGGGACAGGCCAACAACTATGGCTACACCTTC
>-|TRBJ1-5|-|13|TRBV30
CAWSAGLNQPQHF
TGTGCCTGGAGTGCAGGGCTTAATCAGCCCCAGCATTTT
>-|TRBJ1-5|-|13|TRBV25-1
CASSDSHWQPQHF
TGTGCCAGCAGTGATTCCCACTGGCAGCCCCAGCATTTT
>few|TRBJ1-2|-|11|TRBV20-1
CSASTGYGYTF
TGCAGTGCTTCCACAGGGTATGGCTACACCTTC
>-|TRBJ1-5|TRBD1|15|TRBV7-8
CASSSWTGNNQPQHF
TGTGCCAGCAGCTCCTGGACAGGGAACAATCAGCCCCAGCATTTT
>-|TRBJ2-1|-|17|TRBV4-3
CASSQERVSAGWNEQFF
TGCGCCAGCAGCCAAGAACGGGTTTCGGCAGGGTGGAATGAGCAGTTCTTC
>-|TRBJ1-1|-|14|TRBV7-9
CASSLDRQNTEAFF
TGTGCCAGCAGCCTGGACAGACAGAACACTGAAGCTTTCTTT
>-|TRBJ1-2|-|13|TRBV9
CASSVEGWGGYTF
TGTGCCAGCAGCGTAGAAGGCTGGGGTGGCTACACCTTC
>-|TRBJ2-7|-|15|TRBV6-1
CASSEVWRGSYEQYF
TGTGCCAGCAGTGAAGTCTGGCGGGGCTCCTACGAGCAGTACTTC
>once|TRBJ1-1|-|14|TRBV29-1
CSLRPTAANTEAFF
TGCAGCCTGAGGCCCACAGCTGCGAACACTGAAGCTTTCTTT
>once|TRBJ1-3|-|15|TRBV4-1
CASSQVSSSGNTIYF
TGCGCCAGCAGCCAAGTTTCGAGCTCTGGAAACACCATATATTTT
>-|TRBJ2-7|-|13|TRBV25-1
CASSEWQGYEQYF
TGTGCCAGCAGTGAATGGCAGGGCTACGAGCAGTACTTC
>-|TRBJ2-1|-|17|TRBV7-3
CASSLEGLGGSYNEQFF
TGTGCCAGCAGCCTAGAAGGGCTGGGGGGCTCCTACAATGAGCAGTTCTTC
>few|TRBJ2-3|TRBD2|17|TRBV29-1
CSVKTFSGGPLADTQYF
TGCAGCGTCAAGACTTTCAGCGGGGGCCCCCTGGCAGATACGCAGTATTTT
>-|TRBJ2-1|TRBD2|14|TRBV7-9
CASSVLAGDNEQFF
TGTGCCAGCAGCGTCCTAGCGGGGGACAATGAGCAGTTCTTC
>-|TRBJ2-7|-|13|TRBV30
CAWSRGGSYEQYF
TGTGCCTGGAGTAGGGGGGGCTCCTACGAGCAGTACTTC
>-|TRBJ2-2|TRBD1|14|TRBV29-1
CSVTGPANTGELFF
TGCAGCGTGACAGGGCCGGCGAACACCGGGGAGCTGTTTTTT
>-|TRBJ1-1|-|14|TRBV29-1
CSPLRGVRNTEAFF
TGCAGCCCCCTGAGAGGGGTGCGGAACACTGAAGCTTTCTTT
>-|TRBJ2-1|-|15|TRBV29-1
CSVEGFIQGYNEQFF
TGCAGCGTTGAAGGCTTCATACAGGGTTACAATGAGCAGTTCTTC
>-|TRBJ1-1|-|10|TRBV30
CAWSAGEAFF
TGTGCCTGGAGTGCCGGCGAGGCTTTCTTT
>-|TRBJ2-1|TRBD2|16|TRBV27
CASSSPLAGGSNEQFF
TGTGCCAGCAGTTCCCCATTGGCGGGGGGGTCGAATGAGCAGTTCTTC
>-|TRBJ1-2|TRBD1|16|TRBV25-1
CASSAKGNRGRSGYTF
TGTGCCAGCAGTGCGAAGGGAAACAGGGGGCGCTCCGGCTACACCTTC
>-|TRBJ2-5|TRBD1|16|TRBV25-1
CASSDPGQVGEETQYF
TGTGCCAGCAGTGATCCGGGACAGGTTGGGGAAGAGACCCAGTACTTC